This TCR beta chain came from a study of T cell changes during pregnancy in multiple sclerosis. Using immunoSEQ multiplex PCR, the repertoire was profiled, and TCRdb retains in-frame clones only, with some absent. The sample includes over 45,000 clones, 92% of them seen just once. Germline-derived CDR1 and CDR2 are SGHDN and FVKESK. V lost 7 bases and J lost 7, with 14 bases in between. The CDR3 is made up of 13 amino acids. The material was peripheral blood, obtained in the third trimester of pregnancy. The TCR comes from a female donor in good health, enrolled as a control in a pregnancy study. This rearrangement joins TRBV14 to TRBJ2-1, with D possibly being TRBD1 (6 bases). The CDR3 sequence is CASMRTASNEQFF. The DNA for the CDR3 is TGTGCCAGCATGAGGACAGCTTCTAATGAGCAGTTCTTC.